Following are 9 T cell receptor beta chains from one sample sequenced in a study of metastatic and nonmetastatic thyroid tumors. TCRdb redid the clone calls on the PCR reads using MiXCR. The sample shows approximately 79,000 clones, around 9.2% of them seen only once. Each patient went into thyroid surgery without having received any treatment. Sequenced sample: blood. The receptors derive from a female donor with papillary thyroid cancer or a benign thyroid nodule (not recorded which). Some clones in this sample may be carry-over from other donors' samples.

This clone was observed at least ten times. This chain joins TRBV2 and TRBJ1-5; possible D gene TRBD1, 6 bases. The CDR3 consists of 13 residues. Germline lookup yields CDR1 SNHLY and CDR2 FYNNEI. V lost 5 bases to trimming and J lost 2 bases, with 7 bases between them. CDR3 in DNA: TGTGCCAGCAGTCCAGGGGGCAATCAGCCCCAGCATTTT. Its translation is CASSPGGNQPQHF.

This clone was seen ten or more times. The rearrangement joins TRBV6-1 to TRBJ1-2, with D uncertain. CDR1 MNHNS and CDR2 SASEGT come from the germline V gene. The CDR3 loop spans 13 amino acids. V lost 7 bases and J lost 4, with 13 bases in between. CDR3 residues: CASTKTNSYGYTF. CDR3 DNA sequence: TGTGCCAGCACCAAGACCAACTCCTATGGCTACACCTTC.

This clone occurred many times. This chain connects TRBV10-1 to TRBJ1-2; TRBD1 might be the D (5 bases). The CDR3 contains 13 residues. Germline loops: CDR1 WNHNN, CDR2 SYGVQD (reference sequence). The V gene lost 10 bases and the J gene lost 0 bases, with 12 bases spanning the gap. This CDR3 reads CAIPTGPNYGYTF. The CDR3 DNA reads TGCGCCATCCCGACGGGGCCTAACTATGGCTACACCTTC.

This clone was detected many times. The chain links TRBV5-1 to TRBJ2-1, with 8 bases fitting TRBD1. CDR1 and CDR2 (germline): SGHRS, YFSETQ. Trimming took 3 bases from V and 2 from J; bases not matched to a gene: 4. The CDR3 has 15 amino acids. CDR3 amino acids: CASSSRGQAYNEQFF. In nucleotides, the CDR3 is TGCGCCAGCAGCTCTCGGGGACAGGCCTACAATGAGCAGTTCTTC.

This clone was seen many times. The chain carries TRBV3-1 and TRBJ1-6, with a tentative D call TRBD1 (5 bases). The germline gives CDR1 LGHDT, CDR2 YNNKEL (reference sequence). The CDR3 sequence is 13 residues long. V lost 1 base and J 9 bases, leaving 7 bases between the germline ends. In DNA, the CDR3 is TGTGCCAGCAGCCAAGCCGGGACTTCACCCCTCCACTTT. Translating it yields CASSQAGTSPLHF.

This clone has ten or more counts. The chain couples TRBV12-3 or TRBV12-4 to TRBJ1-2; tentatively, D is TRBD1 (6 bases). The CDR3 totals 13 residues. The V end was cut by 2 bases, the J end by 8 bases, with 12 bases between. CDR3 sequence reads: CASSLQGLGGYTF. CDR3 nucleotide sequence: TGTGCCAGCAGTTTACAGGGGTTGGGAGGCTACACCTTC.

This clone was detected ten times or more. This chain uses TRBV4-1 with TRBJ2-5; no definite D call. This CDR3 region has 13 residues. V lost 4 bases and J 5 bases, leaving 11 bases between the germline ends. From germline, CDR1 is MGHRA and CDR2 YSYEKL. The CDR3 sequence: CASSPQVRETQYF. The DNA of the CDR3 is TGCGCCAGCAGCCCTCAGGTTAGGGAGACCCAGTACTTC.

This clone was recorded a few times. The J gene is TRBJ1-1, the V gene TRBV27; perhaps TRBD1 as D (6 bases). CDR1 MNHEY and CDR2 SMNVEV come from the germline V gene (reference sequence). The V gene lost 8 bases and the J gene lost 0 bases, with 16 bases spanning the gap. The CDR3 runs to 15 residues. DNA for the CDR3: TGTGCCAGCCGGATCAACAGGGCTATGAACACTGAAGCTTTCTTT. This encodes CASRINRAMNTEAFF.

This clone was seen ten or more times. The genes are TRBV3-1 and TRBJ1-5, with D uncertain. Germline loops: CDR1 LGHDT, CDR2 YNNKEL (reference sequence). Trimming stripped 1 base from V and 0 bases from J, with 7 bases between. CDR3 length: 15 amino acids. The CDR3 DNA reads as TGTGCCAGCAGCCAAGGGCAGAATAGCAATCAGCCCCAGCATTTT. This encodes CASSQGQNSNQPQHF.